A selection of T cell receptor beta chains follows, all from one sample in a study of CD8+CD57+ T cells in acquired aplastic anemia. MiXCR was run by TCRdb on the reads, yielding one entry per CDR3 protein. The sample has around 430,000 distinct CDR3 sequences; around 32% are singletons. Sample: sorted CD4+, CD8+, or CD8+CD57+ T cells (not recorded which) from PBMCs. These receptors originate from a human donor with aplastic anemia. Both conserved end residues are part of each CDR3. D genes are given only for firm matches. Rows give clone size only sometimes, using once, few, many, or a class for an expanded clone.

D,size,V,J,CDR3,DNA
TRBD2,many,TRBV7-2,TRBJ2-7,CASSPQRGGYEQYF,TGTGCCAGCAGCCCCCAGCGGGGGGGGTACGAGCAGTACTTC
TRBD1,many,TRBV28,TRBJ1-2,CASNPDRGRGYTF,TGTGCCAGCAATCCGGACAGGGGGAGGGGCTACACCTTC
-,few,TRBV5-6,TRBJ1-2,CASTGRALGLNYGYTF,TGTGCCAGCACCGGGAGGGCATTGGGACTTAACTATGGCTACACCTTC
-,-,TRBV10-3,TRBJ1-1,CAISESEGSASAFF,TGTGCCATCAGTGAGTCGGAGGGTTCGGCGTCTGCTTTCTTT
-,many,TRBV10-3,TRBJ1-4,CAIRTIGTNEKLFF,TGTGCCATCAGAACAATAGGGACTAATGAAAAACTGTTTTTT
-,few,TRBV7-9,TRBJ1-1,CASSLGLGASTEAFF,TGTGCCAGCAGCTTGGGTTTGGGCGCGAGCACTGAAGCTTTCTTT
TRBD1,many,TRBV7-8,TRBJ2-7,CASSPHGDRGRYEQYF,TGTGCCAGCAGCCCACACGGGGACAGGGGACGCTACGAGCAGTACTTC
-,-,TRBV11-1,TRBJ2-1,CASSLEGYSYNEQFF,TGTGCCAGCAGCTTAGAAGGGTACTCCTACAATGAGCAGTTCTTC
TRBD1,-,TRBV6-4,TRBJ1-2,CASSEVQGATDGYTF,TGTGCCAGCAGTGAGGTGCAGGGGGCTACGGATGGCTACACCTTC
TRBD1,many,TRBV19,TRBJ1-6,CASSTTGGNSPLHF,TGTGCCAGTAGTACCACAGGGGGAAATTCACCCCTCCACTTT
-,-,TRBV24-1,TRBJ1-2,CATSDLGRGDYGYTF,TGTGCCACCAGTGATTTGGGCAGGGGTGACTATGGCTACACCTTC
-,-,TRBV2,TRBJ1-2,CASSQEGHGYTF,TGTGCCAGCAGCCAAGAAGGTCATGGCTACACCTTC
TRBD1,many,TRBV9,TRBJ1-2,CASSEGAGWNYGYTF,TGTGCCAGCAGCGAGGGGGCAGGGTGGAACTATGGCTACACCTTC
TRBD2,-,TRBV20-1,TRBJ2-2,CSARVPSGATGELFF,TGCAGTGCTAGAGTGCCTAGCGGGGCCACCGGGGAGCTGTTTTTT
TRBD1,-,TRBV12-5,TRBJ2-7,CASGSGTSDRGLLLKQYF,TGTGCTAGTGGTTCTGGGACCTCGGACAGGGGGCTTCTCCTAAAGCAGTACTTC
-,few,TRBV5-4,TRBJ2-3,CASNYKEQNTQYF,TGTGCCAGCAATTACAAGGAGCAAAATACGCAGTATTTT
-,many,TRBV24-1,TRBJ2-6,CATSVGSGANVLTF,TGTGCCACCAGTGTGGGTAGTGGGGCCAACGTCCTGACTTTC
TRBD1,few,TRBV19,TRBJ2-7,CASSRDRIIYEQYF,TGTGCCAGCAGCCGGGACAGGATAATCTACGAGCAGTACTTC
TRBD1,-,TRBV20-1,TRBJ1-6,CSATNDRGSPLHF,TGCAGTGCTACTAACGACAGGGGGTCACCCCTCCACTTT
-,-,TRBV6-1,TRBJ2-7,CASKRDIYEQYF,TGTGCCAGCAAGAGGGACATCTACGAGCAGTACTTC
-,-,TRBV11-2,TRBJ2-1,CASSLSLDAEQFF,TGTGCCAGCAGCTTATCACTGGACGCTGAGCAGTTCTTC
-,-,TRBV19,TRBJ1-4,CASSPSGVAPNEKLFF,TGTGCCAGTAGTCCCTCGGGGGTTGCCCCTAATGAAAAACTGTTTTTT
TRBD2,-,TRBV6-1,TRBJ2-2,CASSELAGESGELFF,TGTGCCAGCAGTGAGCTAGCGGGAGAGTCCGGGGAGCTGTTTTTT
-,many,TRBV2,TRBJ1-5,CASSRTQVRNQPQHF,TGTGCCAGCAGTCGAACACAGGTCCGCAATCAGCCCCAGCATTTT
TRBD2,many,TRBV10-3,TRBJ2-7,CAISSGLAGTYEQYF,TGTGCCATCAGTTCCGGACTAGCGGGAACCTACGAGCAGTACTTC
-,many,TRBV7-9,TRBJ2-5,CASSFLSAGETQYF,TGTGCCAGCAGCTTCCTAAGTGCGGGAGAGACCCAGTACTTC
TRBD2,-,TRBV2,TRBJ2-7,CASSDKRGTYEQYF,TGTGCCAGCAGTGACAAGCGGGGGACCTACGAGCAGTACTTC
TRBD1,once,TRBV24-1,TRBJ2-5,CATHRGRPETQYF,TGTGCTACCCACAGGGGGCGCCCTGAGACCCAGTACTTC
TRBD2,-,TRBV2,TRBJ2-3,CASTFERDFVGDTQCF,TGTGCCAGCACCTTTGAGCGGGACTTCGTGGGAGATACGCAGTGTTTT
TRBD2,-,TRBV5-4,TRBJ2-7,CASSTSGGAHEQYF,TGTGCCAGCAGCACTAGCGGGGGGGCCCACGAGCAGTACTTC
-,few,TRBV12-3/TRBV12-4,TRBJ1-1,CASSSGGRLNTEAFF,TGTGCCAGCAGCTCCGGGGGGCGGTTGAACACTGAAGCTTTCTTT
-,many,TRBV25-1,TRBJ1-2,CASSFAGAHGYTF,TGTGCCAGCAGTTTTGCGGGGGCACATGGCTACACCTTC
-,-,TRBV5-1,TRBJ1-1,CAGSLRLPNTEAFF,TGCGCCGGCAGCTTGCGTCTGCCGAACACTGAAGCTTTCTTT
TRBD2,-,TRBV9,TRBJ2-2,CASSGRGSTGELFF,TGTGCCAGCAGCGGGCGGGGGAGCACCGGGGAGCTGTTTTTT
-,few,TRBV5-4,TRBJ2-3,CASSLFLASGVSTDTQYF,TGTGCCAGCAGCTTGTTTCTAGCTTCGGGAGTGAGCACAGATACGCAGTATTTT
-,many,TRBV25-1,TRBJ1-5,CASSSASVDPNNQPQHF,TGTGCCAGCAGTAGTGCGAGCGTGGACCCGAACAATCAGCCCCAGCATTTT
-,-,TRBV15,TRBJ2-2,CATSSSWGVELFF,TGTGCCACCAGCAGTTCTTGGGGGGTCGAGCTGTTTTTT
-,-,TRBV24-1,TRBJ2-1,CAWSGAGEQFF,TGTGCCTGGAGTGGGGCTGGAGAGCAGTTCTTC
-,-,TRBV12-3/TRBV12-4,TRBJ1-1,CASRSRSVNTEAFF,TGTGCCAGCAGGTCCAGGAGCGTGAACACTGAAGCTTTCTTT